The entry below gives a single TCR beta chain sequence along with its context. Its target is not known. The data were obtained in a study of cytomegalovirus exposure and HLA in healthy donors. Findings of the study overall: In a later analysis, a missense DCLRE1C variant was linked to TCR beta V- and J-gene trimming. Most subjects had HLA-A and HLA-B alleles reportedly predicted accurately by TCR beta sequences. The Asian-associated ancestry cluster reportedly had fewer N-insertions than the approximately 700-donor mean in a later analysis.

Donors likely had unrecorded immune exposures despite being nominally healthy when sampled. Deletions cut 4 bases from V and 4 bases from J, with 10 bases between. This CDR3 has 13 residues. The germline CDR1 and CDR2 sequences are SQVTM and ANQGSEA. With 60 Vbeta and 13 Jbeta primers, the PCR was carried out. The protocol was immunoSEQ multiplex PCR, while the TCRdb copy is restricted to in-frame clones and leaves out a portion. The sample lists approximately 60,000 clones, roughly 80% occurring once. The sequence derives from a man aged 40-49 years in good health and CMV-seronegative. The sample consisted of PBMCs. V and J are TRBV29-1 and TRBJ1-4, with D possibly being TRBD1 (5 bases). CDR3 residues: CSVAGRVNEKLFF. The CDR3 DNA reads as TGCAGCGTTGCCGGCAGGGTTAATGAAAAACTGTTTTTT. The whole variable domain, remainder taken from reference TRBV29-1 and TRBJ1-4, is SAVISQKPSRDICQRGTSLTIQCQVDSQVTMMFWYRQQPGQSLTLIATANQGSEATYESGFVIDKFPISRPNLTFSTLTVSNMSPEDSSIYLCSVAGRVNEKLFFGSGTQLSVL.